The 30 T cell receptor beta chains below come from one sample, sequenced in a study of T cells in Graves' hyperthyroidism and ophthalmopathy. What was amplified from RNA transcripts were TCR beta CDR3 regions. TCR CDR3 regions were first amplified by RT-PCR with HTBI primers. TCRdb re-analysed the multiplex PCR reads in MiXCR, keeping a single row per CDR3 protein. The sample records some 570,000 distinct CDR3 sequences, roughly 17% being singletons. What was sequenced was blood. All receptors come from a woman aged 18-35 years with Graves' ophthalmopathy.

This clonotype was counted at least ten times. The chain is built from TRBV28 and TRBJ2-3, with D possibly TRBD2 on 7 matching bases. Between the trimmed V and J ends, which lost 5 bases and 2 bases, there was a span of 32 bases. The CDR3 is 21 residues long. Germline assignment: CDR1 MDHEN and CDR2 SYDVKM. This chain's CDR3 is CASSLGPPGREGGGNTDTQYF. The CDR3 coding sequence is TGTGCCAGCAGTCTAGGGCCCCCCGGCAGGGAGGGGGGGGGCAACACAGATACGCAGTATTTT.

This clonotype was seen at least ten times. The rearrangement joins TRBV28 to TRBJ2-7; the D gene is possibly TRBD1 (5 bases). V was shortened by 6 bases and J by 2 bases, with 8 bases between the two germline ends. The CDR3 has 12 residues. Germline V gene sequence: CDR1 MDHEN, CDR2 SYDVKM. Written as DNA, the CDR3 is TGTGCCAGCAGGACAGTCGCCTACGAGCAGTACTTC. Translation: CASRTVAYEQYF.

With respect to this clonotype: One base away lies a much larger clone, so this may be a sequencing read error. The chain carries TRBV7-3 and TRBJ1-1; D call uncertain. The CDR3 length is 15 residues. Germline CDR1 reads SGHTA; CDR2 reads FQGTGA. Written as DNA, the CDR3 is TGTGCCAGCAGCCCTAATGGACGCATGAACACTGAAGCTTCCTTT. The encoded protein is CASSPNGRMNTEASF.

The genes are TRBV4-3 and TRBJ1-1; D not resolved. Germline CDR1 reads LGHNA; CDR2 reads YSLEER. The length of the CDR3 is 13 residues. The V end was cut by 0 bases, the J end by 3 bases, with 5 bases between. The CDR3 DNA sequence: TGCGCCAGCAGCCAAGAGACACACACTGAAGCTTTCTTT. Translating it yields CASSQETHTEAFF.

This clonotype was observed a few times. V gene TRBV9 combines with J gene TRBJ2-5; 11 bases map to TRBD1. The ends lost 0 bases at V and 5 bases at J; junction bases unmatched: 3. The CDR3 is 15 residues long. Per germline, CDR1 SGDLS and CDR2 YYNGEE. CDR3 in DNA: TGTGCCAGCAGCGTAGTGGGGGACAGGGGGGAGACCCAGTACTTC. It yields the protein CASSVVGDRGETQYF.

This chain uses TRBV15 with TRBJ2-7; TRBD2 agrees at 8 bases. The CDR3 sequence is 14 residues long. Trimming removed 5 bases from V and 2 bases from J; junction bases left unmatched: 5. CDR1 is LNHNV and CDR2 is YYDKDF in the germline V gene (reference sequence). CDR3 in amino acids: CATSGGLGTYEQYF. DNA of the CDR3: TGTGCCACCAGCGGGGGACTAGGAACCTACGAGCAGTACTTC.

This clonotype came up many times. J is TRBJ2-2 and V is TRBV20-1; 12 bases match TRBD2. The CDR3 is 15 amino acids. V shed 5 bases, J shed 3 bases, and the junction held 4 bases outside the gene matches. Per the germline V gene, CDR1 is DFQATT and CDR2 is SNEGSKA (reference sequence). The CDR3 loop is CSARRLAGDTGELFF. The CDR3 bases are TGCAGTGCTCGTAGACTAGCGGGAGACACCGGGGAGCTGTTTTTT.

In its sample, this clonotype was seen many times. This chain uses TRBV7-6 with TRBJ2-2; 7 nucleotides match TRBD2. The V gene end was trimmed by 3 bases and the J gene end by 6 bases; junction bases not matched to a gene: 4. This CDR3 contains 14 residues. CDR1 SGHVS and CDR2 FNYEAQ come from the germline V gene. The CDR3 DNA is TGTGCCAGCAGCTTGATACTAGCGTCCGGGGAGCTGTTTTTT. This encodes CASSLILASGELFF.

The sample holds many counts of this clonotype. This chain joins TRBV24-1 and TRBJ2-3; D may match TRBD1 or TRBD2 (6 bases each). This CDR3 is built from 15 residues. The germline V and J ends were trimmed by 5 bases and 2 bases, with 13 bases remaining between them. In germline, CDR1 is KGHDR, CDR2 SFDVKD. The CDR3 DNA reads as TGTGCCACCAGTGGGAGGGGGTCTCCCACAGATACGCAGTATTTT. Amino acids: CATSGRGSPTDTQYF.

This clonotype was recorded a few times. The chain couples TRBV5-1 to TRBJ1-2; D is perhaps TRBD1 (6 bases). Germline lookup yields CDR1 SGHRS and CDR2 YFSETQ. The V end lost 7 bases, the J end lost 0 bases, and 19 bases lay between the germline ends. This CDR3 is 16 amino acids long. CDR3 loop: CASATYTGGPNYGYTF. CDR3 coding DNA: TGCGCCAGCGCCACGTACACGGGGGGCCCTAACTATGGCTACACCTTC. Together with reference TRBV5-1 and TRBJ1-2, the CDR3 gives the full variable domain: KAGVTQTPRYLIKTRGQQVTLSCSPISGHRSVSWYQQTPGQGLQFLFEYFSETQRNKGNFPGRFSGRQFSNSRSEMNVSTLELGDSALYLCASATYTGGPNYGYTFGSGTRLTVV.

This clonotype was seen only once. The chain employs TRBV19 and TRBJ2-1; the match to TRBD2 covers 8 bases. V lost 4 bases to trimming and J lost 6 bases; unmatched junction nucleotides: 11. Germline lookup yields CDR1 LNHDA and CDR2 SQIVND (reference sequence). The CDR3 is 16 amino acids. The CDR3 DNA reads TGTGCCAGTAGTACCTCCGGGACTAGTGTCTCCAATGAGCAGTTCTTC. Amino acid sequence: CASSTSGTSVSNEQFF. The variable domain in full, with the rest retrieved from reference TRBV19 and TRBJ2-1, is DGGITQSPKYLFRKEGQNVTLSCEQNLNHDAMYWYRQDPGQGLRLIYYSQIVNDFQKGDIAEGYSVSREKKESFPLTVTSAQKNPTAFYLCASSTSGTSVSNEQFFGPGTRLTVL.

This clonotype turned up a few times. The gene calls are TRBV7-2 and TRBJ1-6; no clear D gene. Between the trimmed V and J ends, which lost 3 bases and 5 bases, there was a span of 5 bases. The CDR3 has 13 residues. Germline V gives CDR1 SGHTA, CDR2 FQGNSA. The CDR3 sequence: CASSFRDNSPLHF. DNA of the CDR3: TGTGCCAGCAGCTTTCGGGATAATTCACCCCTCCACTTT.

This clonotype was seen only a few times. The chain employs TRBV5-8 and TRBJ1-5; D is possibly TRBD1 (6 bases). The CDR3 is 15 amino acids. Germline V gene data show CDR1 as SGHTS and CDR2 as YDEGEE. V dropped 0 bases and J dropped 7 bases, with 14 bases sitting between them. The CDR3 region has the DNA TGTGCCAGCAGCTTGGGGGGGGCTTTCGGGCAGCCCCAGCATTTT. Translation: CASSLGGAFGQPQHF.

The chain uses TRBV20-1 and TRBJ2-7, with 7 bases that match TRBD1. The junction had 6 bases not matched to a gene; V was cut back by 4 bases and J by 3 bases. Germline lookup yields CDR1 DFQATT and CDR2 SNEGSKA (reference sequence). The CDR3 runs 13 residues. CDR3 protein: CSAKPGQIYEQYF. CDR3 in DNA: TGCAGTGCTAAACCGGGACAGATCTACGAGCAGTACTTC.

DNA of the CDR3: TGTGCCAGCAGCTTAACGGGACTGTCTGAAGCTTTCTTT. Translated, it gives CASSLTGLSEAFF. The chain employs TRBV9 and TRBJ1-1, with TRBD1 as a possible D gene (5 bases). The CDR3 runs 13 residues. Germline V gene data show CDR1 as SGDLS and CDR2 as YYNGEE. With 4 bases removed from V and 6 bases from J, the gap between germline ends came to 13 bases.

In this sample, this clonotype turned up a few times. It may be a read error: a sequence one base away is much more abundant. The DNA for the CDR3 is TGTGCCAGCAGGGGGACAGGGGAAGATTTCGGGGAGCTGTTTTTT. Translating gives CASRGTGEDFGELFF. The rearrangement joins TRBV2 to TRBJ2-2; TRBD1 matches 10 bases. The CDR3 is 15 residues long. Germline-derived CDR1 and CDR2 are SNHLY and FYNNEI. The V gene end was trimmed by 6 bases and the J gene end by 7 bases; junction bases not matched to a gene: 8.

This chain joins TRBV5-1 and TRBJ2-3; 10 nucleotides agree with TRBD2. The length of the CDR3 is 15 residues. The V gene's germline CDR1 is SGHRS and CDR2 YFSETQ. V lost 6 bases, J lost 5 bases, and 9 bases stayed unmatched. The CDR3 DNA follows: TGCGCCAGCAAATTAGCGGGAGGTTTAAAAGATACGCAGTATTTT. Translation gives CASKLAGGLKDTQYF. Combining the CDR3 with reference TRBV5-1 and TRBJ2-3 gives the whole variable domain KAGVTQTPRYLIKTRGQQVTLSCSPISGHRSVSWYQQTPGQGLQFLFEYFSETQRNKGNFPGRFSGRQFSNSRSEMNVSTLELGDSALYLCASKLAGGLKDTQYFGPGTRLTVL.

Worth noting for this clonotype: A read error is possible here, since a much larger clone lies one base away. DNA for the CDR3: TGTGCCAGCAGCTTAAGAGGCTGGGACAGCACAGATACGCAGTATTTT. Protein sequence: CASSLRGWDSTDTQYF. V gene TRBV7-3 combines with J gene TRBJ2-3, with D perhaps matching TRBD1 or TRBD2 (5 bases each). The V end was cut by 1 base, the J end by 0 bases, with 11 bases between. This CDR3 is 16 amino acids long. CDR1 is SGHTA, CDR2 FQGTGA, per germline.

This clonotype turned up a few times. This chain links TRBV4-1 with TRBJ1-1; D may be TRBD1 (6 bases). The CDR3 has 15 residues. Trimming shortened V by 3 bases and J by 5 bases, and 16 bases separated the two germline ends. Looked up from germline, CDR1 is MGHRA and CDR2 is YSYEKL. CDR3 sequence reads: CASSQFVQGTTEAFF. As DNA, the CDR3 is TGCGCCAGCAGCCAGTTCGTACAGGGCACAACTGAAGCTTTCTTT.

This clonotype has a count of ten or more. The genes are TRBV6-1 and TRBJ2-5; maybe TRBD2 (6 bases). The ends were cut back, 2 bases at V and 7 bases at J, with 11 bases in the middle. The CDR3 is made up of 13 amino acids. The germline V gene encodes CDR1 MNHNS and CDR2 SASEGT. The CDR3 is CASSEQRVGTQYF. The CDR3 nucleotides read TGTGCCAGCAGTGAACAGCGGGTCGGGACCCAGTACTTC.

With respect to this clonotype: A much larger clone is a single base away; this may be a read error. This rearrangement joins TRBV2 to TRBJ1-1; D is perhaps TRBD1 (5 bases). The CDR3 has 13 residues. Germline lookup yields CDR1 SNHLY and CDR2 FYNNEI. The CDR3 nucleotides are TGTGCCAGCAGTAAAGCGGGGGTTGCTGAAGCTTTCTTT. This gives the protein CASSKAGVAEAFF. Looking up the rest from reference TRBV2 and TRBJ1-1 gives the full variable domain: EPEVTQTPSHQVTQMGQEVILRCVPISNHLYFYWYRQILGQKVEFLVSFYNNEISEKSEIFDDQFSVERPDGSNFTLKIRSTKLEDSAMYFCASSKAGVAEAFFGQGTRLTVV.

This clonotype occurred many times. The chain combines TRBV28 with TRBJ1-1; D is unclear. Trimming took 6 bases from V and 1 from J, leaving 6 bases between them. The CDR3 sequence is 12 residues long. Looked up from germline, CDR1 is MDHEN and CDR2 is SYDVKM. The chain's CDR3 is CASSAGNTEAFF. CDR3 bases: TGTGCCAGCAGCGCAGGGAACACTGAAGCTTTCTTT.

This clonotype was recorded at least ten times. The chain couples TRBV7-2 to TRBJ1-1; 7 bases are a match to TRBD1. The J segment lost 0 bases and the V segment lost 1 base, leaving 11 bases of the junction unmatched. There are 18 residues in the CDR3. From germline, CDR1 is SGHTA and CDR2 FQGNSA. The CDR3 region has the DNA TGTGCCAGCAGCTTAGACTCGGGACAGACATCAATGAACACTGAAGCTTTCTTT. Translated: CASSLDSGQTSMNTEAFF.

This clonotype showed up many times. The CDR3 coding sequence is TGCAGTGCTAGCCCGACAAGTTTGGATACGCAGTATTTT. Its translation: CSASPTSLDTQYF. This chain links TRBV20-1 with TRBJ2-3; D remains ambiguous. This CDR3 region has 13 residues. In germline, CDR1 is DFQATT, CDR2 SNEGSKA (reference sequence). Trimming took off 3 bases at V and 6 bases at J, with 13 bases between the two ends.

The rearrangement uses TRBV12-3 or TRBV12-4 and TRBJ1-1; D is undetermined. The CDR3 has 13 amino acids. V was shortened by 3 bases and J by 4 bases, with 9 bases between the two germline ends. CDR3 in amino acids: CASSFGRATEAFF. CDR3 nucleotides: TGTGCCAGCAGTTTCGGCCGGGCCACTGAAGCTTTCTTT.

This clonotype was recorded many times. The CDR3 nucleotides read TGTGCCAGCAGGCTAAGGGATGAGCAGTTCTTC. Its protein product is CASRLRDEQFF. This sequence joins TRBV6-1 and TRBJ2-1, with no clear D. Germline V CDR1 and CDR2: MNHNS, SASEGT. This CDR3 spans 11 amino acids. V lost 6 bases and J lost 8, with 8 bases in between.

In this sample, this clonotype turned up many times. The chain is built from TRBV5-1 and TRBJ2-1; 8 bases fit TRBD2. Per the germline V gene, CDR1 is SGHRS and CDR2 is YFSETQ. The CDR3 is 14 residues long. Trimming at V came to 1 base and at J to 10 bases, leaving 7 bases not matched to a gene. Here the CDR3 reads CASSLTSGPSEQFF. The CDR3 nucleotides are TGCGCCAGCAGCTTGACTAGCGGCCCCTCCGAGCAGTTCTTC.

The V and J genes are TRBV9 and TRBJ1-3; no clear D. V shed 3 bases and J shed 0 bases, with 7 bases lying between them. CDR1 SGDLS and CDR2 YYNGEE come from the germline V gene. The CDR3 extends over 14 amino acids. In nucleotides, the CDR3 is TGTGCCAGCAGCGCCCATTTCTCTGGAAACACCATATATTTT. This sequence encodes CASSAHFSGNTIYF. The whole variable domain, remainder taken from reference TRBV9 and TRBJ1-3, is DSGVTQTPKHLITATGQRVTLRCSPRSGDLSVYWYQQSLDQGLQFLIQYYNGEERAKGNILERFSAQQFPDLHSELNLSSLELGDSALYFCASSAHFSGNTIYFGEGSWLTVV.

The chain has TRBV27 and TRBJ1-2; TRBD1 matches 11 bases. Germline loops: CDR1 MNHEY, CDR2 SMNVEV (reference sequence). V shed 6 bases and J 8 bases; nucleotides not matched to a gene: 5. The CDR3 is 13 residues long. CDR3 nucleotide sequence: TGTGCCAGCAGCGGGGACAGGGGGGAAGGCTACACCTTC. This translates into CASSGDRGEGYTF.

The chain links TRBV7-2 to TRBJ2-2, with D possibly being TRBD2 (6 bases). The ends were cut back, 5 bases at V and 10 bases at J, with 14 bases in the middle. The length of the CDR3 is 13 residues. Germline V gives CDR1 SGHTA, CDR2 FQGNSA. This CDR3 is CASSHSRDSELFF. The CDR3 DNA is TGTGCCAGCAGCCACTCCCGGGACTCGGAGCTGTTTTTT. The variable domain in full, completed from reference TRBV7-2 and TRBJ2-2, reads GAGVSQSPSNKVTEKGKDVELRCDPISGHTALYWYRQSLGQGLEFLIYFQGNSAPDKSGLPSDRFSAERTGGSVSTLTIQRTQQEDSAVYLCASSHSRDSELFFGEGSRLTVL.